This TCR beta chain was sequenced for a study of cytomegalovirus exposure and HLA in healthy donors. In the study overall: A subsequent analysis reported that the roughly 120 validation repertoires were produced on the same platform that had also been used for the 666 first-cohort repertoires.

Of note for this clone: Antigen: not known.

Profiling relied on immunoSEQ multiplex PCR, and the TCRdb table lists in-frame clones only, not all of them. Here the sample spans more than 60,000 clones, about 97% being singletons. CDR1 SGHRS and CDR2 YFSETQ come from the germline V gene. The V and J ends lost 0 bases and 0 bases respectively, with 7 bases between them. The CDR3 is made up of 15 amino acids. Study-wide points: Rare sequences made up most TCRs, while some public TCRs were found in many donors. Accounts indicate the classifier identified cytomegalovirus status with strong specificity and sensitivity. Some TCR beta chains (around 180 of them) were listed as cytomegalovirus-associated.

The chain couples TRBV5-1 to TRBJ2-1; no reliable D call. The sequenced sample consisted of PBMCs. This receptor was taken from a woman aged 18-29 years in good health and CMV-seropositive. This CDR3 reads CASSLGMSSYNEQFF. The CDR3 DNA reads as TGCGCCAGCAGCTTGGGCATGAGCTCCTACAATGAGCAGTTCTTC.